Listed here are 22 T cell receptor beta chains from one sample, sequenced in a study of molecular identifiers for immune sequencing clone quantification (dated 2018 in TCRdb). Library preparation used PCR. This sample was sequenced with an Illumina HiSeq 4000. TCRdb reanalyzed the raw reads on its own, using fastp at Q25 for trimming and MiXCR for clone calling, and kept in-frame beta chains. Rows matching on CDR3 protein sequence are summarized as one entry with the most common DNA and genes. The sample has roughly 93,000 distinct CDR3 sequences on record, 19% of them singletons. The ten most abundant clones make up around 0.8% of the sample. Sequencing was done on a sample of naive CD8+ T cells from blood, with Jurkat cell RNA spiked in. The cell subset or site label on this specimen signifies: FACS-sorted CD8+CD4-CCR7+CD45RA+ naive T cells. These receptors came from a human donor in good health. Some libraries in this study had Jurkat cell RNA spiked in.

This clonotype appeared many times. This rearrangement joins TRBV4-3 to TRBJ2-7; 9 nucleotides line up with TRBD2. The V gene's germline CDR1 is LGHNA and CDR2 YSLEER. The V gene end was trimmed by 3 bases and the J gene end by 4 bases; junction bases not matched to a gene: 7. This CDR3 is 15 amino acids long. The CDR3 protein is CASSQQREVAYEQYF. DNA of the CDR3: TGCGCCAGCAGCCAGCAGCGGGAGGTGGCTTACGAGCAGTACTTC.

There are many counts of this clonotype. The junction differs from germline at one of its ends, possibly a read error. This chain connects TRBV7-7 to TRBJ2-1; 9 positions match TRBD2. There are 16 residues in the CDR3. CDR1 and CDR2 (germline): SSHAT, FNYEAQ (reference sequence). The CDR3 nucleotides are TGTGCTAGCAGCTTAGCTGCAAGCGGGAGGTATAATGAGCAGTTCTTC. Its translation is CASSLAASGRYNEQFF. Drawing the rest from reference TRBV7-7 and TRBJ2-1, the complete variable domain is GAGVSQSPRYKVTKRGQDVTLRCDPISSHATLYWYQQALGQGPEFLTYFNYEAQPDKSGLPSDRFSAERPEGSISTLTIQRTEQRDSAMYRCASSLAASGRYNEQFFGPGTRLTVL.

This clonotype was seen repeatedly, ten times or more. The chain employs TRBV2 and TRBJ2-1; tentative D call: TRBD2 (6 bases). Germline assignment: CDR1 SNHLY and CDR2 FYNNEI. The CDR3 has 15 residues. V lost 4 bases, J lost 4 bases, and 14 bases lay in between. Written as DNA, the CDR3 is TGTGCCAGCAGTGTCCCGGAGGGACCTTACAATGAGCAGTTCTTC. Amino acids: CASSVPEGPYNEQFF.

This clonotype was recorded at least ten times. This chain connects TRBV4-2 to TRBJ2-1; 9 bases are a match to TRBD2. The CDR3 spans 14 residues. After removal of 5 bases from V and 7 bases from J, the junction contained 6 bases not matched to a gene. The germline V gene has CDR1 LGHNA and CDR2 YNFKEQ. The CDR3 DNA sequence: TGTGCCAGCAGCGTAGCGGGAGAGGGGAATGAGCAGTTCTTC. Translation: CASSVAGEGNEQFF.

This clonotype was detected ten times or more. The chain couples TRBV7-9 to TRBJ2-7, with TRBD1 matching 8 bases. The trim removed 4 bases at V and 2 bases at J, leaving 10 bases unmatched. Germline lookup yields CDR1 SEHNR and CDR2 FQNEAQ (reference sequence). The CDR3 loop spans 16 amino acids. The CDR3 spells CASSSRPGQAAYEQYF. DNA of the CDR3: TGTGCCAGCAGCTCACGTCCGGGACAGGCGGCCTACGAGCAGTACTTC. The full variable domain, with the rest looked up from reference TRBV7-9 and TRBJ2-7, is DTGVSQNPRHKITKRGQNVTFRCDPISEHNRLYWYRQTLGQGPEFLTYFQNEAQLEKSRLLSDRFSAERPKGSFSTLEIQRTEQGDSAMYLCASSSRPGQAAYEQYFGPGTRLTVT.

In the case of this clonotype: A much more abundant neighbour one base away suggests this may be a read error. This sequence joins TRBV24-1 and TRBJ2-1; 12 nucleotides match TRBD2. The junction had 10 bases not matched to a gene; V was cut back by 0 bases and J by 8 bases. This CDR3 region has 18 residues. Germline CDR1 KGHDR, CDR2 SFDVKD. CDR3 sequence (DNA): TGTGCCACCAGTGATTTGGGGGAATCTAGCGGGAGGGCTTATGAGCAGTTCTTC. It encodes CATSDLGESSGRAYEQFF.

In regard to this clonotype: A much larger clone differs from this one at a single base, so this may be a read error. This chain joins TRBV6-2 or TRBV6-3 and TRBJ2-7; D could derive from TRBD1 or TRBD2 (6 bases each). The CDR3 contains 13 residues. Trimming stripped 7 bases from V and 2 bases from J, with 12 bases between. Germline V lookup: CDR1 MNHEY, CDR2 SVGEGT. CDR3 DNA sequence: TGTGCCAGCACCCCGGGGGCACCCTACGAGCAGTACTTC. Encoded protein: CASTPGAPYEQYF.

In its sample, this clonotype was seen many times. This chain uses TRBV4-3 with TRBJ2-2, with a possible D match to TRBD2 (6 bases). With 1 base removed from V and 3 bases from J, the gap between germline ends came to 12 bases. The germline CDR1 and CDR2 sequences are LGHNA and YSLEER. This CDR3 spans 16 amino acids. The CDR3 DNA reads TGCGCCAGCAGCCAAGGGGGACTTACATACACCGGGGAGCTGTTTTTT. Translated, it gives CASSQGGLTYTGELFF.

Worth noting for this clonotype: A much larger clone is a single base away; this may be a read error. V and J are TRBV12-5 and TRBJ1-1; D gene unclear. In germline, CDR1 is LGHNT, CDR2 FRNRAP. The CDR3 length is 11 residues. In DNA form, the CDR3 reads TGTGCTAATGGTCCCGGCAGAGAAGCTTTCTTT. Translated, it gives CANGPGREAFF. Filled out from reference TRBV12-5 and TRBJ1-1, the complete variable domain reads DARVTQTPRHKVTEMGQEVTMRCQPILGHNTVFWYRQTMMQGLELLAYFRNRAPLDDSGMPKDRFSAEMPDATLATLKIQPSEPRDSAVYFCANGPGREAFFGQGTRLTVV.

This clonotype was counted between two and nine times. The junction and the germline gene differ at one end; a read error may be behind it. This chain connects TRBV5-3 to TRBJ2-7, with D possibly being TRBD2 (5 bases). TRBV5-3 is recorded as an ORF, its role being uncertain. The CDR3 totals 14 residues. This CDR3 reads CASSFEPSPHEQYF. The CDR3 bases are TGTGCCAGCAGCTTCGAACCTAGCCCCCACGAGCAGTACTTC.

At least ten counts were recorded for this clonotype. The chain employs TRBV7-9 and TRBJ1-2; the D gene is possibly TRBD1 (5 bases). The CDR3 is made up of 14 amino acids. V was clipped by 3 bases and J by 3 bases, with 11 bases between them. Per the germline V gene, CDR1 is SEHNR and CDR2 is FQNEAQ (reference sequence). The CDR3 region is CASSFEGADYGYTF. The CDR3, as DNA: TGTGCCAGCAGCTTTGAAGGGGCAGACTATGGCTACACCTTC.

This clonotype was seen repeatedly, ten times or more. The chain uses TRBV6-2 or TRBV6-3 and TRBJ2-7; D may correspond to TRBD1 or TRBD2 (5 bases each). Germline lookup yields CDR1 MNHEY and CDR2 SVGEGT. The CDR3 runs to 14 residues. The V end was cut by 6 bases, the J end by 2 bases, with 14 bases between. The CDR3 protein is CASRYKRDAYEQYF. DNA for the CDR3: TGTGCCAGCAGATATAAACGGGACGCCTACGAGCAGTACTTC.

This clonotype has a single count. The V call is TRBV4-2, the J call TRBJ2-7; D assignment may be TRBD1 or TRBD2 (5 bases each). This CDR3 has 15 residues. With 0 bases removed from V and 4 bases from J, the gap between germline ends came to 13 bases. Germline V lookup: CDR1 LGHNA, CDR2 YNFKEQ. As DNA, the CDR3 is TGTGCCAGCAGCCAAGATAGTGCAGGGACGTACGAGCAGTACTTC. It translates to CASSQDSAGTYEQYF.

Ten or more counts support this clonotype. The chain joins TRBV18 to TRBJ1-4, with D tentatively TRBD1 (5 bases). The CDR3 totals 18 residues. V lost 2 bases to trimming and J lost 0 bases, with 16 bases between them. Germline V gene data show CDR1 as KGHSH and CDR2 as LQKENI. The CDR3, as DNA: TGTGCCAGCTCACCAGCGGACGGGGGACCGGCAACTAATGAAAAACTGTTTTTT. Translating it yields CASSPADGGPATNEKLFF.

This clonotype was recorded a few times. The chain couples TRBV14 to TRBJ2-7; D remains ambiguous. With 4 bases removed from V and 0 bases from J, the gap between germline ends came to 10 bases. The CDR3 length is 14 residues. Germline V lookup: CDR1 SGHDN, CDR2 FVKESK. The CDR3 region is CASSPFSDSYEQYF. Here the CDR3 DNA reads TGTGCCAGCAGCCCCTTTTCGGACTCCTACGAGCAGTACTTC. The entire variable domain, with the rest obtained from reference TRBV14 and TRBJ2-7, is as follows: EAGVTQFPSHSVIEKGQTVTLRCDPISGHDNLYWYRRVMGKEIKFLLHFVKESKQDESGMPNNRFLAERTGGTYSTLKVQPAELEDSGVYFCASSPFSDSYEQYFGPGTRLTVT.

This clonotype was counted at least ten times. The chain has TRBV9 and TRBJ2-1; D call uncertain. Trimming shortened V by 4 bases and J by 5 bases, and 4 bases separated the two germline ends. Germline V CDR1 and CDR2: SGDLS, YYNGEE. The CDR3 sequence is 11 residues long. CDR3 loop: CASSQNNEQFF. The CDR3 region has the DNA TGTGCCAGCAGCCAGAACAATGAGCAGTTCTTC. The variable domain in full, with the rest retrieved from reference TRBV9 and TRBJ2-1, is DSGVTQTPKHLITATGQRVTLRCSPRSGDLSVYWYQQSLDQGLQFLIQYYNGEERAKGNILERFSAQQFPDLHSELNLSSLELGDSALYFCASSQNNEQFFGPGTRLTVL.

Comments on this clonotype: A much larger clone lies one base from this, so it may be a read error. The chain employs TRBV24-1 and TRBJ2-2; 10 bases are shared with TRBD2. The ends lost 4 bases at V and 9 bases at J; junction bases unmatched: 10. The CDR3 is 16 amino acids. Germline V gives CDR1 KGHDR, CDR2 SFDVKD. CDR3 region: CATSDRGLAPARELFF. The CDR3 DNA is TGTGCCACCAGTGACCGGGGACTAGCGCCGGCCCGGGAGCTGTTTTTT.

Worth noting for this clonotype: Just one base apart from a much larger clone, this may be a read error. The rearrangement uses TRBV27 and TRBJ2-7, with D possibly TRBD2 on 6 matching bases. Germline-derived CDR1 and CDR2 are MNHEY and SMNVEV (reference sequence). The CDR3 is 15 amino acids. The DNA of the CDR3 is TGTGCCAGCGGTTTACGGGGGACGGTTTACTACGAGCAGTACTTC. It yields the protein CASGLRGTVYYEQYF.

V gene TRBV19 combines with J gene TRBJ2-7, with 11 bases aligning to TRBD1. CDR1 is LNHDA and CDR2 is SQIVND in the germline V gene (reference sequence). The trim removed 6 bases at V and 4 bases at J, leaving 5 bases unmatched. The CDR3 runs to 14 residues. CDR3 residues: CASSDGTGGYEQYF. The CDR3 DNA sequence: TGTGCCAGTAGCGATGGGACAGGGGGTTACGAGCAGTACTTC.

This clonotype has ten or more counts. The CDR3 reads CASSQEVAGGPETQYF. CDR3 bases: TGCGCCAGCAGCCAAGAGGTAGCGGGAGGGCCGGAGACCCAGTACTTC. This chain connects TRBV4-1 to TRBJ2-5, with 11 bases identical to TRBD2. This CDR3 is 16 amino acids long. With 0 bases clipped from V and 5 bases from J, the junction kept 5 bases outside the gene matches. Germline loops: CDR1 MGHRA, CDR2 YSYEKL.

The genes are TRBV5-3 and TRBJ2-3, with a possible D match to TRBD1 (6 bases). TRBV5-3 qualifies as an ORF whose function is uncertain. This CDR3 is built from 15 residues. Trimming pared 8 bases from V and 2 bases from J, leaving 18 bases between. CDR3 DNA sequence: TGTGCCAGTAGCGAGGACAGCTATTTCACAGATACGCAGTATTTT. Protein product: CASSEDSYFTDTQYF.

Ten or more counts support this clonotype. V and J are TRBV7-9 and TRBJ2-3, with D possibly being TRBD1 (6 bases). This CDR3 has 14 amino acids. Trimming took 8 bases from V and 0 from J, leaving 12 bases between them. Germline CDR1 is SEHNR and CDR2 is FQNEAQ (reference sequence). This CDR3 is CASPDRYSTDTQYF. CDR3 DNA: TGTGCCAGCCCGGACAGATACAGCACAGATACGCAGTATTTT. Together with reference TRBV7-9 and TRBJ2-3, the CDR3 gives the full variable domain: DTGVSQNPRHKITKRGQNVTFRCDPISEHNRLYWYRQTLGQGPEFLTYFQNEAQLEKSRLLSDRFSAERPKGSFSTLEIQRTEQGDSAMYLCASPDRYSTDTQYFGPGTRLTVL.